The present T cell receptor beta chain was sequenced within a study of beta chain features in type 1 diabetes. Findings and caveats of the study: For TCRB rearrangement, an influence of HLA type remained unresolved here. Shortening that was moderate but significant affected the TCRB CDR3s of Type 1 diabetes patients in all four CD4+ subsets.

On this clone itself: Its antigen is unknown.

The germline V gene has CDR1 MNHNY and CDR2 SVGAGI (reference sequence). The CDR3 length is 15 residues. V lost 7 bases and J lost 0, with 13 bases in between. TCRB transcripts that were expressed got sequenced, as all of the isolated RNA had been reverse transcribed. Sequenced naive, central memory and regulatory T cell samples produced an average of around 3.8 million reads. Sequencing was performed with immunoSEQ multiplex PCR; in TCRdb, only in-frame clones are kept and a portion is missing. The sample records about 650,000 clones, about an eighth being singletons. This TCR derives from a man aged 25-45 years with type 1 diabetes. The sequenced sample consisted of naive CD4+ T cells from blood. The chain employs TRBV6-6 and TRBJ2-1; D remains unclear. The CDR3 loop is CASIRTGSSYNEQFF. The CDR3 region has the DNA TGTGCCAGCATCAGAACTGGTAGCTCCTACAATGAGCAGTTCTTC.